The T cell receptor beta chain under discussion was sequenced for a study of radiotherapy plus CTLA-4 blockade in lung cancer. Study-wide context: Objective responses emerged in under 20% of patients, and around 30% attained disease control. Study-level points and caveats: Subsequent to radiotherapy plus ipilimumab, tumor-derived TCR clones underwent expansion in blood. Response, reportedly, was best predicted by interferon-beta along with early blood T cell clone dynamics.

Method: immunoSEQ multiplex PCR; TCRdb's copy keeps in-frame clones and lacks some. In the table there are around 70,000 clones, over 80% of which are singletons. Chemo-refractory metastatic non-small-cell lung cancer patients received focal radiation with ipilimumab CTLA-4 blockade. Germline V gene lookup returns CDR1 SGHRS and CDR2 YFSETQ. The CDR3 contains 14 residues. The ends lost 4 bases at V and 8 bases at J; junction bases unmatched: 4. Notes on this clone: Its specificity is not known.

Sample: peripheral blood, taken from a patient treated with radiotherapy plus ipilimumab. The chain has TRBV5-1 and TRBJ2-1; the match to TRBD2 covers 12 bases. The sequence was obtained from a human donor with non-small cell lung cancer who had a partial response to radiotherapy plus ipilimumab. CDR3: CASSPSGRGDEQFF. CDR3 DNA sequence: TGCGCCAGCAGCCCTAGCGGGAGGGGCGATGAGCAGTTCTTC.